This T cell receptor (beta chain) was sequenced during a study of cytomegalovirus exposure and HLA in healthy donors. Whereas donors were nominally healthy upon sampling, unrecorded immune exposures were probable. In this sample, this clone turned up a few times. Its antigen is not known. Study-wide results and caveats: Later analysis associated a missense DCLRE1C variant with TCR beta V- and J-gene trimming. Researchers reported in a later analysis that common viral pathogens appeared linked to several top clusters.

The PCR used 60 Vbeta and 13 Jbeta primers. Assay: immunoSEQ multiplex PCR; the TCRdb copy retains only in-frame clones and omits some. The sample includes 150,000 or so clones, around 80% of them seen just once. The sequencing sample was made of PBMCs. The receptor was isolated from a woman between 50 and 59 years old in good health and CMV-seropositive.

CDR3 bases: TGTGCCAGCAGCCCGTCCCGACAGGCCCTCATCTACGAGCAGTACTTC. This sequence encodes CASSPSRQALIYEQYF. The rearrangement uses TRBV7-9 and TRBJ2-7, with D maybe TRBD1 (6 bases). The germline V gene encodes CDR1 SEHNR and CDR2 FQNEAQ (reference sequence). The CDR3 has 16 amino acids. With 5 bases removed from V and 3 bases from J, the gap between germline ends came to 20 bases.